This T cell receptor beta chain was sequenced for a study of OX40 agonist ivuxolimab in advanced cancers. Broader study findings: Low normalized T-cell clonal expansion also characterized some of the nonresponders.

Only in-frame clones appear in the TCRdb table, and some are missing; sequencing was by immunoSEQ multiplex PCR. The sample includes about 74,000 clones, just over 90% of them seen just once. A word on this clone: The antigen is not known.

CDR1 is SGHAT, CDR2 FQNNGV, per germline. V lost 8 bases and J lost 6; bases outside the gene matches: 15. CDR3 size: 16 residues. The sequence derives from an adult with an advanced solid tumor such as melanoma, head and neck, liver or kidney cancer. The material sequenced was CD4+ or CD8+ T cells sorted from blood, taken in a trial of the OX40 agonist ivuxolimab. V is TRBV11-2 and J is TRBJ2-5, with TRBD2 identical over 10 bases. The chain's CDR3 is CASSRAGGPIVKTQYF. CDR3 nucleotide sequence: TGTGCCAGCTCCCGAGCGGGAGGGCCCATTGTTAAGACCCAGTACTTC.